This passage covers 21 T cell receptor beta chains from one sample sequenced in a study of blood T cell repertoires in COVID-19 (dated by TCRdb to 2020 to 2022). Receptor libraries were prepared by the immunoSEQ multiplex PCR assay. Here the immuneACCESS table is served through TCRdb, limited to in-frame sequences with V and J called. Missing clones are a known gap in these copies; in checked studies unresolved V genes cover under half, and the rest lacks a known reason. A total of 200,000 to 300,000 clones appear in this sample, around 88% of them only once. The ten largest clones add up to over 1.3% of the sample. Sequenced input: peripheral blood. All receptors come from a man of 80 years or more with acute or convalescent COVID-19.

The chain links TRBV5-1 to TRBJ1-4; 8 nucleotides agree with TRBD1. Germline CDR1 and CDR2: SGHRS and YFSETQ. V lost 4 bases to trimming and J lost 0 bases; unmatched junction nucleotides: 8. This CDR3 contains 17 residues. The DNA for the CDR3 is TGCGCCAGCAGCCCGACAGGGGATGCAGCAACTAATGAAAAACTGTTTTTT. Encoded protein: CASSPTGDAATNEKLFF.

The CDR3 sequence: CASSLERRGYYNEQFF. CDR3 DNA: TGCGCCAGCAGCTTGGAACGCAGGGGATACTACAATGAGCAGTTCTTC. The V and J genes are TRBV5-1 and TRBJ2-1; D may be TRBD1 (6 bases). The CDR3 spans 16 residues. Per the germline V gene, CDR1 is SGHRS and CDR2 is YFSETQ. The V and J ends lost 0 bases and 3 bases respectively, with 13 bases between them.

Written as DNA, the CDR3 is TGTGCCACCAGTGATCCCAGGGGGTCTAATGAAAAACTGTTTTTT. Its protein product is CATSDPRGSNEKLFF. The chain uses TRBV24-1 and TRBJ1-4, with 7 bases that match TRBD1. Germline loops: CDR1 KGHDR, CDR2 SFDVKD. The CDR3 is 15 amino acids. After removal of 3 bases from V and 3 bases from J, the junction contained 3 bases not matched to a gene.

Only a few counts were recorded for this clone. The chain links TRBV5-1 to TRBJ2-7; D not resolved. CDR3 length: 13 amino acids. Germline CDR1 is SGHRS and CDR2 is YFSETQ. V lost 4 bases, J lost 4 bases, and 12 bases lay in between. The CDR3 DNA follows: TGCGCCAGCAGCCCACCATTAGCATACGAGCAGTACTTC. Translated: CASSPPLAYEQYF.

V gene TRBV7-2 combines with J gene TRBJ2-6, with D unresolved. In germline, CDR1 is SGHTA, CDR2 FQGNSA. Deletions cut 1 base from V and 2 bases from J, with 12 bases between. The CDR3 runs to 17 residues. CDR3 loop: CASSLVSQSAGANVLTF. In nucleotides, the CDR3 is TGTGCCAGCAGCTTAGTATCCCAGTCAGCTGGGGCCAACGTCCTGACTTTC.

V and J are TRBV24-1 and TRBJ2-1, with 16 bases that match TRBD2. The CDR3 has 20 amino acids. CDR1 KGHDR and CDR2 SFDVKD come from the germline V gene. With V trimmed by 3 bases and J by 4 bases, 11 bases remained unmatched. The CDR3 coding sequence is TGTGCCACCAGTGATGCCATCGGGGGACTAGCGGGAGGGACATACAATGAGCAGTTCTTC. This gives the protein CATSDAIGGLAGGTYNEQFF.

Ten or more counts support this clone. Other nucleotide sequences from this sample produce the same CDR3. V gene TRBV9 combines with J gene TRBJ1-1; D is undetermined. V lost 0 bases, J lost 2 bases, and 8 bases lay in between. This CDR3 spans 14 amino acids. Per the germline V gene, CDR1 is SGDLS and CDR2 is YYNGEE. This CDR3 is CASSVVEANTEAFF. The CDR3 bases are TGTGCCAGCAGCGTAGTCGAAGCCAACACTGAAGCTTTCTTT.

The V gene is TRBV19, the J gene TRBJ2-1; D might be TRBD1 (6 bases). The CDR3 contains 14 residues. V was clipped by 5 bases and J by 9 bases, with 17 bases between them. Germline V gene sequence: CDR1 LNHDA, CDR2 SQIVND (reference sequence). The chain's CDR3 is CASSLAPRGTEQFF. In nucleotides, the CDR3 is TGTGCCAGTAGTCTAGCTCCCAGGGGCACTGAGCAGTTCTTC.

The chain carries TRBV15 and TRBJ2-6; 7 bases line up with TRBD1. There are 15 residues in the CDR3. The trim removed 4 bases at V and 0 bases at J, leaving 0 bases unmatched. In germline, CDR1 is LNHNV, CDR2 YYDKDF (reference sequence). CDR3 sequence: CATSTGGSGANVLTF. CDR3 in DNA: TGTGCCACCAGCACAGGGGGCTCTGGGGCCAACGTCCTGACTTTC.

This chain joins TRBV27 and TRBJ2-5; 7 bases line up with TRBD2. The CDR3 sequence is 15 residues long. Germline V gene sequence: CDR1 MNHEY, CDR2 SMNVEV (reference sequence). V shed 4 bases, J shed 4 bases, and the junction held 9 bases outside the gene matches. This CDR3 reads CASSWGGASGETQYF. The CDR3 DNA sequence: TGTGCCAGCAGTTGGGGCGGGGCTAGCGGAGAGACCCAGTACTTC.

The chain carries TRBV6-5 and TRBJ2-7, with 8 positions matching TRBD2. The CDR3 is 13 amino acids. The trim removed 10 bases at V and 2 bases at J, leaving 7 bases unmatched. Germline CDR1 is MNHEY and CDR2 is SVGAGI. The CDR3 DNA sequence: TGTGCCACGACGCGGGAGGCTACCTACGAGCAGTACTTC. Translating it yields CATTREATYEQYF.

This sequence joins TRBV10-3 and TRBJ2-3; 7 bases are a match to TRBD2. Germline V gives CDR1 ENHRY, CDR2 SYGVKD. V trimming: 7 bases; J trimming: 4 bases; junction bases outside the gene matches: 5. The CDR3 contains 13 residues. CDR3 sequence reads: CAIKGTSADTQYF. In DNA form, the CDR3 reads TGTGCCATCAAAGGTACTAGCGCAGATACGCAGTATTTT.

This clone has just a few counts. The CDR3 sequence: CASSPTGGTGNTIYF. The CDR3, as DNA: TGTGCCAGCAGCCCGACAGGGGGAACTGGAAACACCATATATTTT. This chain links TRBV11-1 with TRBJ1-3; 9 bases are shared with TRBD1. V was pared by 5 bases and J by 2 bases, with 4 bases of the junction left unmatched. This CDR3 has 15 amino acids. Germline loops: CDR1 SGHAT, CDR2 FQDESV (reference sequence).

The chain combines TRBV5-1 with TRBJ2-5; D remains ambiguous. The CDR3 contains 15 residues. Germline V gene lookup returns CDR1 SGHRS and CDR2 YFSETQ. The V end was cut by 4 bases, the J end by 2 bases, with 15 bases between. The CDR3 loop is CASSLGLGSQETQYF. CDR3 bases: TGCGCCAGCAGCCTGGGGTTGGGCAGTCAAGAGACCCAGTACTTC.

The chain employs TRBV7-2 and TRBJ1-1; D uncertain. The V end was cut by 5 bases, the J end by 2 bases, with 9 bases between. Looked up from germline, CDR1 is SGHTA and CDR2 is FQGNSA. This CDR3 has 13 amino acids. CDR3 bases: TGTGCCAGCAGCGTCTCAGTTAACACTGAAGCTTTCTTT. This translates into CASSVSVNTEAFF. The whole variable domain, filled in from reference TRBV7-2 and TRBJ1-1, reads GAGVSQSPSNKVTEKGKDVELRCDPISGHTALYWYRQSLGQGLEFLIYFQGNSAPDKSGLPSDRFSAERTGGSVSTLTIQRTQQEDSAVYLCASSVSVNTEAFFGQGTRLTVV.

This rearrangement joins TRBV4-3 to TRBJ2-3; a weak D match, TRBD2 (5 bases). In germline, CDR1 is LGHNA, CDR2 YSLEER. Deletions cut 1 base from V and 0 bases from J, with 14 bases between. The CDR3 contains 17 residues. CDR3 loop: CASSQGNTRASTDTQYF. The CDR3, as DNA: TGCGCCAGCAGCCAAGGAAACACTAGGGCTAGCACAGATACGCAGTATTTT.

The gene calls are TRBV28 and TRBJ1-2; D is possibly TRBD1 (6 bases). V was clipped by 5 bases and J by 8 bases, with 15 bases between them. This CDR3 is 13 amino acids long. The germline V gene has CDR1 MDHEN and CDR2 SYDVKM. The CDR3 sequence: CASSPTQGRGYTF. CDR3 bases: TGTGCCAGCAGTCCAACACAGGGACGGGGCTACACCTTC.

The chain joins TRBV7-9 to TRBJ1-2, with D possibly matching TRBD1 (6 bases). The V gene lost 4 bases and the J gene lost 8 bases, with 14 bases spanning the gap. There are 13 residues in the CDR3. The germline V gene encodes CDR1 SEHNR and CDR2 FQNEAQ (reference sequence). CDR3 DNA sequence: TGTGCCAGCAGCTCCAGGGGCGAACAAGGCTACACCTTC. This encodes CASSSRGEQGYTF.

V gene TRBV6-1 combines with J gene TRBJ2-6; tentatively, D is TRBD1 (6 bases). CDR1 MNHNS and CDR2 SASEGT come from the germline V gene. This CDR3 is built from 18 residues. Trimming left V 1 base short and J 2 bases short, with 15 bases between. The CDR3 DNA reads as TGTGCCAGCAGTGAAGGACAAGACAGGATGCCTGGGGCCAACGTCCTGACTTTC. Translation gives CASSEGQDRMPGANVLTF.

This chain joins TRBV19 and TRBJ2-7; D perhaps matches TRBD1 (6 bases). This CDR3 is 14 amino acids long. The germline CDR1 and CDR2 sequences are LNHDA and SQIVND (reference sequence). The ends were cut back, 3 bases at V and 1 base at J, with 10 bases in the middle. CDR3 loop: CASSIQGISYEQYF. The CDR3 nucleotides read TGTGCCAGTAGTATTCAGGGGATATCCTACGAGCAGTACTTC.

The chain carries TRBV9 and TRBJ2-1, with 11 positions matching TRBD2. Unmatched junction bases numbered 3, after V lost 4 bases and J lost 9 bases. The germline CDR1 and CDR2 sequences are SGDLS and YYNGEE. This CDR3 spans 13 amino acids. The CDR3 coding sequence is TGTGCCAGCAGCCCCGGGACTAGCGGTGAGCAGTTCTTC. This gives the protein CASSPGTSGEQFF. The full variable domain, its missing parts supplied by reference TRBV9 and TRBJ2-1, is DSGVTQTPKHLITATGQRVTLRCSPRSGDLSVYWYQQSLDQGLQFLIQYYNGEERAKGNILERFSAQQFPDLHSELNLSSLELGDSALYFCASSPGTSGEQFFGPGTRLTVL.